Below are 5 T cell receptor beta chains sequenced from a single sample in a study of blood T cells in healthy people across ages. The second PCR ran roughly 7 to 12 cycles with a sample-barcoded 5' primer and J-beta primers. TCRdb fed the 5' RACE reads into MiXCR, producing one record per CDR3 protein. Of over 950,000 distinct CDR3 sequences listed, roughly two fifths are singletons. The sequenced sample consisted of blood. The source of these receptors is a man aged 18 to 30 in good health.

This clonotype has just one count. The genes are TRBV5-1 and TRBJ2-1; 11 bases are a match to TRBD2. Trimming cost V 6 bases and J 6 bases; bases outside gene matches: 5. CDR1 is SGHRS and CDR2 is YFSETQ in the germline V gene. The CDR3 has 14 residues. As DNA, the CDR3 is TGCGCCAGCACTAGCGGGGGGTTGGGCAATGAGCAGTTCTTC. Its translation: CASTSGGLGNEQFF.

This clonotype came up a few times. DNA for the CDR3: TGCAGTGCTATGGCAGGGCATTCACCCCTCCACTTT. This gives the protein CSAMAGHSPLHF. V and J are TRBV20-1 and TRBJ1-6; tentatively, D is TRBD1 (5 bases). The CDR3 is 12 residues long. Germline-derived CDR1 and CDR2 are DFQATT and SNEGSKA (reference sequence). Trimming removed 4 bases at V and 8 bases at J, with 9 bases between.

This clonotype was detected only a few times. The chain couples TRBV20-1 to TRBJ1-5; possibly TRBD1 for D (5 bases). The CDR3 length is 15 residues. CDR1 and CDR2 from the germline V gene are DFQATT and SNEGSKA (reference sequence). V was cut by 0 bases and J by 0 bases, with 9 bases left in between. CDR3 amino acids: CSAREQGDSNQPQHF. CDR3 DNA: TGCAGTGCTAGAGAGCAGGGAGATAGCAATCAGCCCCAGCATTTT.

This sequence joins TRBV10-3 and TRBJ2-2; D not resolved. Germline lookup yields CDR1 ENHRY and CDR2 SYGVKD. V was trimmed by 4 bases and J by 2 bases, leaving 8 bases between them. The CDR3 runs to 14 residues. This CDR3 is CAISAPGNTGELFF. For the CDR3, the DNA is TGTGCCATCAGTGCCCCGGGCAACACCGGGGAGCTGTTTTTT.

The rearrangement links TRBV19 to TRBJ1-2; TRBD1 aligns across 9 bases. Germline lookup yields CDR1 LNHDA and CDR2 SQIVND (reference sequence). V dropped 10 bases and J dropped 5; count of bases not matched to a gene: 8. The CDR3 loop spans 13 amino acids. In DNA, the CDR3 is TGTGCCACCGGACAGGGGAAAGGTTATGGCTACACCTTC. Residues: CATGQGKGYGYTF.